The clone carrying this T cell receptor beta chain was seen at least ten times. Its antigen is not known. The sample comes from a study of human T cells and chemical hapten exposure. Turning to the study itself: There were per-sample TCR yield variations, arising mainly from small pooled library volume differences.

V was trimmed by 3 bases and J by 6 bases, leaving 12 bases between them. The germline V gene encodes CDR1 SEHNR and CDR2 FQNEAQ (reference sequence). The CDR3 covers 14 residues. TCRdb re-derived calls from the RACE reads in MiXCR, one entry per CDR3 protein. The table lists 300,000 to 450,000 distinct CDR3 sequences, around 5.5% of them singletons. As for time point: pre-sensitization, week 0. Treatment denoted: therapeutic diphenylcyclopropenone sensitization with weekly scalp DPC. General study results and limits: Higher patch test scores went with higher counts of PT1 expanded TCRs.

The clonotype originates from a woman under 30 with alopecia areata. Some clones in this sample may be carry-over from other donors' samples. The starting material was whole blood, obtained in connection with sensitization to the hapten diphenylcyclopropenone (DPC). The V call is TRBV7-9, the J call TRBJ2-1; maybe TRBD1 (5 bases). CDR3 amino acids: CASSFPGNGNEQFF. In DNA, the CDR3 is TGTGCCAGCAGCTTCCCAGGGAACGGCAATGAGCAGTTCTTC.